This TCR beta chain appears in the sequencing data of a study of cytomegalovirus exposure and HLA in healthy donors. Primers included in the PCR were 60 Vbeta and 13 Jbeta primers. Clones were sequenced by immunoSEQ multiplex PCR, and TCRdb holds only the in-frame ones, with some missing. Of about 170,000 clones in the sample, approximately 80% are singletons; the top ten hold 4.8%. General study results and limits: A later analysis reportedly identified an Asian-associated ancestry cluster as carrying fewer N-insertions than the approximately 730-donor mean. It was approximately 160 TCR beta chains that were listed as cytomegalovirus-associated.

This clone showed up just a few times. Antigen specificity is unknown. Looked up from germline, CDR1 is MNHNS and CDR2 is SASEGT. V was pared by 6 bases and J by 4 bases, with 9 bases between. This CDR3 has 13 amino acids. This TCR derives from a man between 18 and 29 years old in good health and CMV-seronegative. The sequenced sample consisted of PBMCs. The J gene is TRBJ2-2, the V gene TRBV6-1; possibly TRBD1 for D (5 bases). CDR3 nucleotides: TGTGCCAGCAGGGGGCCCGTCACCGGGGAGCTGTTTTTT. Translated, it gives CASRGPVTGELFF.